This T cell receptor beta chain was sequenced during a study of CD4 T cells in relation to SARS-CoV-2 and coronaviruses. About the study: ViraFEST: approximately 10-day antigen culture of PBMCs, then TCR beta CDR3 sequencing. The restricting HLA molecule for shared crossreactive spike epitopes was mapped. No peptide or an HIV-1 Nef peptide pool served as negative control.

This clone appeared a single time. Its antigen is currently unknown. This CDR3 region has 13 residues. Trimming pared 5 bases from V and 7 bases from J, leaving 12 bases between. Germline values: CDR1 SGHTA, CDR2 FQGNSA. CD4+ T cells from unexposed donors were obtained before the COVID-19 pandemic (2011-2018). Isolation of CD4+ T cells took place after approximately eleven days in culture. Approximately 2 million PBMCs per well were cultured with approximately 10 IU/ml IL-2. Method: immunoSEQ multiplex PCR; TCRdb's copy keeps in-frame clones and lacks some. The profile shows 9,000 to 13,000 clones, roughly 81% of them singletons.

The receptor comes from a human donor in good health. Sequenced input: CD4+ T cells from PBMCs, cultured in vitro. V and J are TRBV7-2 and TRBJ2-1; perhaps TRBD2 as D (6 bases). The CDR3 is CASSRPTRNEQFF. As DNA, the CDR3 is TGTGCCAGCAGCCGACCGACTAGGAATGAGCAGTTCTTC.